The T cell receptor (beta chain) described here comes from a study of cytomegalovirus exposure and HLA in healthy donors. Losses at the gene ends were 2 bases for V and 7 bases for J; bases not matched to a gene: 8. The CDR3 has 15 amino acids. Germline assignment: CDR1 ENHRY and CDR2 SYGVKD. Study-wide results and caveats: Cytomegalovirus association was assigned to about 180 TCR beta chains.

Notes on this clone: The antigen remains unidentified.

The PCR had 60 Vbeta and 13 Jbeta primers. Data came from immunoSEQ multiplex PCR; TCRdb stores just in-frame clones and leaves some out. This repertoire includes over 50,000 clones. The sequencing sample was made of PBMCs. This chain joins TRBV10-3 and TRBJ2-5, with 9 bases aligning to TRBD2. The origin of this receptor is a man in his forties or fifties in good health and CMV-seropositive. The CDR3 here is CAISETSGSGGTQYF. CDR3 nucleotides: TGTGCCATCAGTGAGACTAGCGGTAGCGGGGGGACCCAGTACTTC.